The sequence of this TCR beta chain was determined in a study of T cells in Graves' hyperthyroidism and ophthalmopathy. Study details: Specimen type is peripheral blood, collected at initial diagnosis prior to any treatment.

Trimming removed 4 bases from V and 5 bases from J, with 7 bases in between. The length of the CDR3 is 12 residues. The germline CDR1 and CDR2 sequences are WSHSY and SAAADI. Clinical symptoms, serum thyroxine, TRAb, thyroid ultrasound and orbital computed tomography informed diagnoses. Study-wide results and caveats: In the blood, most expanded thyroid clonotypes above 0.001 appeared as well.

As to this clonotype: Its specificity is not known.

Authors of the study amplified TCR beta CDR3 regions from RNA transcripts. The HTBI primer set was used in a first-round RT-PCR of the TCR CDR3. MiXCR, run by TCRdb on the multiplex PCR reads, gives a single entry per CDR3 protein. The table lists roughly 160,000 distinct CDR3 sequences, about 9% of them singletons. Sample: blood. This TCR was sampled from a woman aged 18-29 years with Graves' hyperthyroidism that later progressed to Graves' ophthalmopathy. This chain joins TRBV10-2 and TRBJ2-3; D possibly corresponds to TRBD2 (5 bases). The CDR3 loop is CASSVRGDTQYF. CDR3 nucleotide sequence: TGCGCCAGCAGTGTCCGGGGAGATACGCAGTATTTT.